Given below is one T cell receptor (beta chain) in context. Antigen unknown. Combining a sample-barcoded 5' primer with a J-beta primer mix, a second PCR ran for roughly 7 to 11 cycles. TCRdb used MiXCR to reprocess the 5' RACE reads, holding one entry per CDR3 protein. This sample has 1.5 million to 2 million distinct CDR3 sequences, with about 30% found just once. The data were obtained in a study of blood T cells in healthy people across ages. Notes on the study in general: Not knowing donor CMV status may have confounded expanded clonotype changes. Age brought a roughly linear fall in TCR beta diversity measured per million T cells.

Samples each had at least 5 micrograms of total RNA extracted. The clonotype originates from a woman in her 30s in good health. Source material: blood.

DNA of the CDR3: TGTGCCAGCAACGGCTTAGGCGGGGAGCTGTTTTTT. Translated, it gives CASNGLGGELFF. The genes are TRBV12-3 or TRBV12-4 and TRBJ2-2; D call uncertain. CDR3 length equals 12 residues. Trimming shortened V by 7 bases and J by 7 bases, and 10 bases separated the two germline ends.